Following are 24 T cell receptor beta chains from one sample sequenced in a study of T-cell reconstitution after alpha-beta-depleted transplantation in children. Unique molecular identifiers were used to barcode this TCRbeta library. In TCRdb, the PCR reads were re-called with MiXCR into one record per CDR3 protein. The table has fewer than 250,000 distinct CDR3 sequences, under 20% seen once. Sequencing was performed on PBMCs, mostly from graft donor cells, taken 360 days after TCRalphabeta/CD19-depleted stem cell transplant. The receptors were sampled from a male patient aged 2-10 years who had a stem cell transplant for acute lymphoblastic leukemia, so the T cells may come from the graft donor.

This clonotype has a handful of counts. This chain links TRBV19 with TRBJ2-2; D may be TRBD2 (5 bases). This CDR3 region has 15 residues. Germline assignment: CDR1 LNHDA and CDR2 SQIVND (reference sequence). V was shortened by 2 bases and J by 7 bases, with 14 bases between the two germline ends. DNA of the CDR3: TGTGCCAGTAGTATAAAGGGCCGCCGGGGCGGGGAGCTGTTTTTT. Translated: CASSIKGRRGGELFF.

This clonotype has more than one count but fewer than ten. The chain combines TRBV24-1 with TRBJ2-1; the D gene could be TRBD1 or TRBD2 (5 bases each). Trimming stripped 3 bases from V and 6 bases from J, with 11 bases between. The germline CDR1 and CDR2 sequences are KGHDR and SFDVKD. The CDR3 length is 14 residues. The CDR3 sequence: CATSDGGRPNEQFF. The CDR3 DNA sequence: TGTGCCACCAGTGATGGGGGACGCCCCAATGAGCAGTTCTTC.

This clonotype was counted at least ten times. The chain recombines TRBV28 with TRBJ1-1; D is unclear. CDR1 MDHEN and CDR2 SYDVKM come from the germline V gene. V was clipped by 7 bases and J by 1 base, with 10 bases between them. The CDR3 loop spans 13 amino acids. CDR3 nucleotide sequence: TGTGCCAGCACCCCAACAGAGAACACTGAAGCTTTCTTT. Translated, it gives CASTPTENTEAFF.

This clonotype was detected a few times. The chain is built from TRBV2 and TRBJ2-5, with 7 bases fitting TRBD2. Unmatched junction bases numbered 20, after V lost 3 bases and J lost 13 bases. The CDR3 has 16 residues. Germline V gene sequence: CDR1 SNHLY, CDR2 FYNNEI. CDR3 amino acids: CASSDRPAGRGVLVYF. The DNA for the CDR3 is TGTGCCAGCAGTGATCGCCCAGCGGGGAGGGGTGTACTAGTGTACTTC. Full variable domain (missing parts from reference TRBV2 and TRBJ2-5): EPEVTQTPSHQVTQMGQEVILRCVPISNHLYFYWYRQILGQKVEFLVSFYNNEISEKSEIFDDQFSVERPDGSNFTLKIRSTKLEDSAMYFCASSDRPAGRGVLVYFGPGTRLLVL.

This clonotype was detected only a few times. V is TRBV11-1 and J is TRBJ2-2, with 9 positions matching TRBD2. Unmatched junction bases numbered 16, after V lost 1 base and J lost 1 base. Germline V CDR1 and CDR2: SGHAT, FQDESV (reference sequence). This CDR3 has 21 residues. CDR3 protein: CASSLGPPSGGGAWNTGELFF. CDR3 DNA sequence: TGTGCCAGCAGCTTAGGGCCGCCTTCTGGCGGGGGGGCCTGGAACACCGGGGAGCTGTTTTTT.

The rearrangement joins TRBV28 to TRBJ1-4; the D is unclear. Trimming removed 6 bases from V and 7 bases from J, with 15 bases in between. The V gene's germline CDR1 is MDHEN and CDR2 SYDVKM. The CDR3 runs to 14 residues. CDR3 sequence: CASSPGPLSEKLFF. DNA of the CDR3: TGTGCCAGCAGCCCCGGCCCCTTGAGTGAAAAACTGTTTTTT.

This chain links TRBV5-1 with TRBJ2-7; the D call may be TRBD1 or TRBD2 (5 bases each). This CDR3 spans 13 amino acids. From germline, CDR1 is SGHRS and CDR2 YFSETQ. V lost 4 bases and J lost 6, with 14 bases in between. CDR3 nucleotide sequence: TGCGCCAGCAGCCCCCGGGACCAGGGCGAGCAGTACTTC. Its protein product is CASSPRDQGEQYF.

The CDR3 sequence is CASSSGTSGTPFEAFF. The CDR3 bases are TGTGCCAGCAGCAGCGGAACCTCCGGGACACCCTTTGAAGCTTTCTTT. V gene TRBV5-6 combines with J gene TRBJ1-1, with D possibly TRBD1 on 6 matching bases. CDR1 is SGHDT and CDR2 is YYEEEE in the germline V gene. V lost 4 bases to trimming and J lost 7 bases, with 23 bases between them. The CDR3 totals 16 residues.

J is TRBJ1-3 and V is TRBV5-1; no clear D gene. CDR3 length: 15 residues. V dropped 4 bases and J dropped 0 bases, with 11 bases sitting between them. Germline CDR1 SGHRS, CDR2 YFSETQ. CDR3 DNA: TGCGCCAGCAGCACGGACGGATCCTCTGGAAACACCATATATTTT. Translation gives CASSTDGSSGNTIYF.

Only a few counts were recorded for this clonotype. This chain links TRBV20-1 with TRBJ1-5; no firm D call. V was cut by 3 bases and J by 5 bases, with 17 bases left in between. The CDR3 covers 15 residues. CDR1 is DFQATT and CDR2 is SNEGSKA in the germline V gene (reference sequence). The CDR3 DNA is TGCAGTGCTAGTACGACTAGGGAGGTTGATCAGCCCCAGCATTTT. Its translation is CSASTTREVDQPQHF.

DNA of the CDR3: TGTGCCAGCAGCTTGGCGTTAGCGGGAGAGACCCAGTACTTC. Translated: CASSLALAGETQYF. The V call is TRBV5-6, the J call TRBJ2-5; 7 nucleotides match TRBD2. Germline V gene data show CDR1 as SGHDT and CDR2 as YYEEEE. The V segment lost 0 bases and the J segment 4 bases; nucleotides outside the gene matches: 3. The CDR3 totals 14 residues. The full variable domain, its missing parts supplied by reference TRBV5-6 and TRBJ2-5, is DAGVTQSPTHLIKTRGQQVTLRCSPKSGHDTVSWYQQALGQGPQFIFQYYEEEERQRGNFPDRFSGHQFPNYSSELNVNALLLGDSALYLCASSLALAGETQYFGPGTRLLVL.

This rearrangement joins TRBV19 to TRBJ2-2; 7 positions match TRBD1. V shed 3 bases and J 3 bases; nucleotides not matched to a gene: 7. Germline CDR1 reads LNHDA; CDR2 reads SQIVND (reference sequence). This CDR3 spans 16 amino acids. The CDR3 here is CASSIEAGGYTGELFF. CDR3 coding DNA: TGTGCCAGTAGTATTGAGGCAGGGGGATACACCGGGGAGCTGTTTTTT.

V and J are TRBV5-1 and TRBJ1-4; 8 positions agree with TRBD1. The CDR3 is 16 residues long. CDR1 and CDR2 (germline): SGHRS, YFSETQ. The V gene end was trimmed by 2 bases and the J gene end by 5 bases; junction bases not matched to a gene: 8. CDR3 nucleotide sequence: TGCGCCAGCAGCTTTGGTCCGGGACAGGAAAATGAAAAACTGTTTTTT. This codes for CASSFGPGQENEKLFF.

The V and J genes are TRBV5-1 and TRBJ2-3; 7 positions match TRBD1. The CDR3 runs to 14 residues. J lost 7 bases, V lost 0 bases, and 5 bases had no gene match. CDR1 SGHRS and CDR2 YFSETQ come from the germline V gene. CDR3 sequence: CASSLEQGFNTQYF. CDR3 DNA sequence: TGCGCCAGCAGCTTGGAACAGGGGTTCAATACGCAGTATTTT.

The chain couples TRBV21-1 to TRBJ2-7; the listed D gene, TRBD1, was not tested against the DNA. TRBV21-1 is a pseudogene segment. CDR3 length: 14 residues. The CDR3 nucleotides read TGTGCCAGCAGCAAAGCGGTGGGCGGGTACGAGCAGTACTTC. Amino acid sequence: CASSKAVGGYEQYF.

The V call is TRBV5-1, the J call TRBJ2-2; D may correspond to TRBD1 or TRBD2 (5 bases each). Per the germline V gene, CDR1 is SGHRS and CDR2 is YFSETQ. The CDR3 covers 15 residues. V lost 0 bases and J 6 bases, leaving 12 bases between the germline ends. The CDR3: CASSLDGQGAGELFF. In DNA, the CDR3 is TGCGCCAGCAGCTTGGATGGGCAGGGAGCCGGGGAGCTGTTTTTT. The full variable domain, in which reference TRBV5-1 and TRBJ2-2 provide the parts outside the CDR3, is KAGVTQTPRYLIKTRGQQVTLSCSPISGHRSVSWYQQTPGQGLQFLFEYFSETQRNKGNFPGRFSGRQFSNSRSEMNVSTLELGDSALYLCASSLDGQGAGELFFGEGSRLTVL.

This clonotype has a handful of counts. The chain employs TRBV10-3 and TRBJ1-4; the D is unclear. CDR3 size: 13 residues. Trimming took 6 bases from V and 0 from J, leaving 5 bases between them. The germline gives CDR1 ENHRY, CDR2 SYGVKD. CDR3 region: CAIREATNEKLFF. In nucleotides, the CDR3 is TGTGCCATCAGAGAAGCAACTAATGAAAAACTGTTTTTT.

DNA of the CDR3: TGCGCCAGCAGCCACAGCCGACGGACCATGAACACTGAAGCTTTCTTT. Amino acid sequence: CASSHSRRTMNTEAFF. The V and J genes are TRBV4-1 and TRBJ1-1; D is uncertain. CDR3 size: 16 residues. Germline V gene sequence: CDR1 MGHRA, CDR2 YSYEKL. V shed 3 bases and J shed 0 bases, with 14 bases lying between them.

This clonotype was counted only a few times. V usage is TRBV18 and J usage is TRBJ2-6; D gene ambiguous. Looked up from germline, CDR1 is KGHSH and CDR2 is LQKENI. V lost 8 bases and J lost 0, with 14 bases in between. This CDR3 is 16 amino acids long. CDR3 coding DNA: TGTGCCAGCCACCCGCAGAGCCTCTCTGGGGCCAACGTCCTGACTTTC. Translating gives CASHPQSLSGANVLTF. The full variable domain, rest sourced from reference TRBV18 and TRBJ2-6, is NAGVMQNPRHLVRRRGQEARLRCSPMKGHSHVYWYRQLPEEGLKFMVYLQKENIIDESGMPKERFSAEFPKEGPSILRIQQVVRGDSAAYFCASHPQSLSGANVLTFGAGSRLTVL.

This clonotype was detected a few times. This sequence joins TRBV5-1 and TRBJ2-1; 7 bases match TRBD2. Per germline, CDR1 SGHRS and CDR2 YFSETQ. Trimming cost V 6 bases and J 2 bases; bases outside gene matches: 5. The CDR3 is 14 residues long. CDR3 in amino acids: CASNLGRAYNEQFF. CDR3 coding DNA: TGCGCCAGCAACCTGGGGAGGGCCTACAATGAGCAGTTCTTC. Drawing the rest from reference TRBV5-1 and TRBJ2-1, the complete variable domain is KAGVTQTPRYLIKTRGQQVTLSCSPISGHRSVSWYQQTPGQGLQFLFEYFSETQRNKGNFPGRFSGRQFSNSRSEMNVSTLELGDSALYLCASNLGRAYNEQFFGPGTRLTVL.

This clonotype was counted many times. The CDR3 is CAISEWTGPGETQYF. In DNA, the CDR3 is TGTGCCATCAGTGAGTGGACTGGGCCGGGGGAGACCCAGTACTTC. V usage is TRBV10-3 and J usage is TRBJ2-5, with D perhaps TRBD2 (5 bases). The germline CDR1 and CDR2 sequences are ENHRY and SYGVKD. This CDR3 is built from 15 residues. V lost 1 base, J lost 5 bases, and 14 bases lay in between.

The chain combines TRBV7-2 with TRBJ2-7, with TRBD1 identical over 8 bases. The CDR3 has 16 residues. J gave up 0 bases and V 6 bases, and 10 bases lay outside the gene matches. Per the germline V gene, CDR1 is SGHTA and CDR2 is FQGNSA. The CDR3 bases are TGTGCCAGCAGACCCCGGGACAGGTCCATCTCCTACGAGCAGTACTTC. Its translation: CASRPRDRSISYEQYF.

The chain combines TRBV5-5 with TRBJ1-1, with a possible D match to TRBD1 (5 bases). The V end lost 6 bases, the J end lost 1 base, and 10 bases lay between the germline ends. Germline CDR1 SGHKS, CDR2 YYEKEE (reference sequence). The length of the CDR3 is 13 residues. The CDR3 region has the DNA TGTGCCAGCACCAGGGTGGGGAACACTGAAGCTTTCTTT. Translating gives CASTRVGNTEAFF. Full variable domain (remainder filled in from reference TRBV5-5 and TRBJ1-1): DAGVTQSPTHLIKTRGQQVTLRCSPISGHKSVSWYQQVLGQGPQFIFQYYEKEERGRGNFPDRFSARQFPNYSSELNVNALLLGDSALYLCASTRVGNTEAFFGQGTRLTVV.

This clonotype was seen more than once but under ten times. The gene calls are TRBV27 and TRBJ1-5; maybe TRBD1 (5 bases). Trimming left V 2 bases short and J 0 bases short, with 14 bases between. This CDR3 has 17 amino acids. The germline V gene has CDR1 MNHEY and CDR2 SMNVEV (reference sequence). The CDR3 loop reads CASSLLAPGDSNQPQHF. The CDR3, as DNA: TGTGCCAGCAGTTTACTAGCTCCGGGGGATAGCAATCAGCCCCAGCATTTT.